The source of this T cell receptor (beta chain) is a study of shared T cell receptors in the human thymus. The protocol was immunoSEQ multiplex PCR, while the TCRdb copy is restricted to in-frame clones and leaves out a portion. This table holds roughly 550,000 clones, 70% to 80% found once. CDR3 length: 16 residues. The V gene's germline CDR1 is WSHSY and CDR2 SAAADI. Trimming took 2 bases from V and 0 from J, leaving 10 bases between them. This clone was seen once. These sequences were also reported in another study, on human thymus T cells. That paper states: Corrective heart surgery yielded the resections from which the thymus tissue came. Repertoires sampled from thymus and blood appeared biased in V and J gene usage. Related research reported highly overlapping thymic repertoires among unrelated individuals.

The origin of this receptor is a boy younger than two with a congenital heart defect. The sequenced sample consisted of thymocytes. The rearrangement joins TRBV10-2 to TRBJ1-4, with TRBD1 as a possible D gene (5 bases). CDR3 sequence: CASSEGHRPTNEKLFF. CDR3 in DNA: TGCGCCAGCAGTGAGGGGCACAGGCCAACTAATGAAAAACTGTTTTTT.